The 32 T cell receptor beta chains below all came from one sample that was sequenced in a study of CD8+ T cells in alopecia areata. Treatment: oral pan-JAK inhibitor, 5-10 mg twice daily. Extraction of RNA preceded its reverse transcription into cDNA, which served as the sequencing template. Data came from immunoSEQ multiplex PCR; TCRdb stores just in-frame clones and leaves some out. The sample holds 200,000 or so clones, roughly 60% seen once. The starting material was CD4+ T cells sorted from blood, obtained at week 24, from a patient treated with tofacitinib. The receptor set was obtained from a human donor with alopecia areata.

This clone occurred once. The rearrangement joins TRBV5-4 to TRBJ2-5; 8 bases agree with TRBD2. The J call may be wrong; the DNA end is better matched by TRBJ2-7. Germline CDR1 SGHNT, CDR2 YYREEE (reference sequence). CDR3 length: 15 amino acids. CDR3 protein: CASSLGIREGYEQYF. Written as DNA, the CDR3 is TGTGCCAGCAGCTTGGGGATTCGGGAGGGATACGAGCAGTACTTC.

CDR3 DNA sequence: TGTGCCAGCAACAGACAGGGGATGGGGACCGGGGAGCTGTTTTTT. Its translation: CASNRQGMGTGELFF. This chain connects TRBV5-4 to TRBJ2-2, with TRBD1 matching over 8 bases. This CDR3 region has 15 residues. The trim removed 6 bases at V and 5 bases at J, leaving 9 bases unmatched. Germline V gene lookup returns CDR1 SGHNT and CDR2 YYREEE (reference sequence).

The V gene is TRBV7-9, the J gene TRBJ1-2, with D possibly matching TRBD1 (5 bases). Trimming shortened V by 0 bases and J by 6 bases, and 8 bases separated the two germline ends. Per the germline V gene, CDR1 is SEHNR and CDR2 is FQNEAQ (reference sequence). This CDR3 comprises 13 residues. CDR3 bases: TGTGCCAGCAGCTTAGCAGGGGTGGATGGCTACACCTTC. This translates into CASSLAGVDGYTF.

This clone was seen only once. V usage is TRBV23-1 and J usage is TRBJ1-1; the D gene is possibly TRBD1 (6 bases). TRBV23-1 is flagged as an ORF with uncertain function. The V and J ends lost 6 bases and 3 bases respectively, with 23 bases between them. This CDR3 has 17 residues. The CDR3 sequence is CASSLTGSFLTDTEAFF. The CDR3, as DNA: TGCGCCAGCAGCCTGACAGGATCATTCTTAACGGACACTGAAGCTTTCTTT.

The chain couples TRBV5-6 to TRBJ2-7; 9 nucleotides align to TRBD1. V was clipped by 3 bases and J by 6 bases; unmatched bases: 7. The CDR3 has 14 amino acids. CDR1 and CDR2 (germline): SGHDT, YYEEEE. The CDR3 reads CASSSGTGLGEQYF. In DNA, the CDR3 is TGTGCCAGCAGCTCCGGGACAGGGCTGGGCGAGCAGTACTTC. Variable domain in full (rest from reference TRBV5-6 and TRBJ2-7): DAGVTQSPTHLIKTRGQQVTLRCSPKSGHDTVSWYQQALGQGPQFIFQYYEEEERQRGNFPDRFSGHQFPNYSSELNVNALLLGDSALYLCASSSGTGLGEQYFGPGTRLTVT.

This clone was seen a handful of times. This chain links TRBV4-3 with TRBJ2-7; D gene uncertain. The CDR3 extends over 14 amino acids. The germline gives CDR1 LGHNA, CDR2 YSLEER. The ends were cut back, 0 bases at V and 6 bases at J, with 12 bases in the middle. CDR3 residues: CASSQDRFLGEQYF. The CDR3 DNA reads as TGCGCCAGCAGCCAAGATCGGTTTCTCGGCGAGCAGTACTTC.

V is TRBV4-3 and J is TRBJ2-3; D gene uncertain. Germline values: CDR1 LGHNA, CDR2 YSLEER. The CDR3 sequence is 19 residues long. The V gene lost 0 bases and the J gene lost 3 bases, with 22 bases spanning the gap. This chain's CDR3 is CASSQDHWVPGHRTDTQYF. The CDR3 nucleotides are TGCGCCAGCAGCCAAGATCACTGGGTCCCCGGGCATCGTACAGATACGCAGTATTTT.

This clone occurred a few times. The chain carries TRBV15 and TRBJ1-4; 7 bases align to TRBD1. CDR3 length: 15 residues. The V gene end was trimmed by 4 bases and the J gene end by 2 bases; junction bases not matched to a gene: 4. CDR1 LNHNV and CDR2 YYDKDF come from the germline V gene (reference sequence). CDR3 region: CATSTGTATNEKLFF. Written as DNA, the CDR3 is TGTGCCACCAGCACCGGGACAGCTACTAATGAAAAACTGTTTTTT.

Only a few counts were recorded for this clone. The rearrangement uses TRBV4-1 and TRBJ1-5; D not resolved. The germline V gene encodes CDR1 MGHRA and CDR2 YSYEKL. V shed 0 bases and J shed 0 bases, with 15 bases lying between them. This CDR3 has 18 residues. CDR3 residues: CASSQDSGAYDSNQPQHF. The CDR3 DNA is TGCGCCAGCAGCCAAGATAGTGGAGCATATGATAGCAATCAGCCCCAGCATTTT.

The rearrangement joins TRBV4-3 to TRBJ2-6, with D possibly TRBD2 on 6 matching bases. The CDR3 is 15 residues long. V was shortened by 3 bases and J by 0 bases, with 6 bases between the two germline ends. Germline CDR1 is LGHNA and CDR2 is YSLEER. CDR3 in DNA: TGCGCCAGCAGCCAGCGGGGCTCTGGGGCCAACGTCCTGACTTTC. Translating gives CASSQRGSGANVLTF.

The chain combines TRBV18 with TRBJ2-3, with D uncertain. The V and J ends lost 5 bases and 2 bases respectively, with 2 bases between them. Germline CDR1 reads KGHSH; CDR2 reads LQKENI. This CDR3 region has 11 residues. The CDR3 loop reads CASSTTDTQYF. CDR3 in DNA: TGTGCCAGCTCAACCACAGATACGCAGTATTTT.

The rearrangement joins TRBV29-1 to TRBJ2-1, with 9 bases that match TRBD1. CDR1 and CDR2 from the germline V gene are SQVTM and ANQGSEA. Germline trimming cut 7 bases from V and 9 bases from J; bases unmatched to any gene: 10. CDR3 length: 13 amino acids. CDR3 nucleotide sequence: TGCAGCGCCCGGGACAGGGAAGGACTTGAGCAGTTCTTC. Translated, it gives CSARDREGLEQFF.

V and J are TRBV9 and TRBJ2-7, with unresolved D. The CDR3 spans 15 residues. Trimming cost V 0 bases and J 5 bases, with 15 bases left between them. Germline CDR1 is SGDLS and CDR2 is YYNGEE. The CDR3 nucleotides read TGTGCCAGCAGCGTAGGACGGAAATCAGTCGACGAGCAGTACTTC. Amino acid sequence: CASSVGRKSVDEQYF.

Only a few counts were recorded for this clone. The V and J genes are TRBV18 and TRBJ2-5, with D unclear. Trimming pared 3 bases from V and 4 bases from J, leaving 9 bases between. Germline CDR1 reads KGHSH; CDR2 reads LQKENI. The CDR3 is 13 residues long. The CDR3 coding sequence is TGTGCCAGCTCACCGAGCTCGGGAGAGACCCAGTACTTC. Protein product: CASSPSSGETQYF.

CDR3 loop: CASSQTQGPNSPLHF. DNA for the CDR3: TGCGCCAGCAGCCAAACACAGGGACCTAATTCACCCCTCCACTTT. The J gene is TRBJ1-6, the V gene TRBV4-1, with a possible D match to TRBD1 (6 bases). The V gene lost 2 bases and the J gene lost 6 bases, with 11 bases spanning the gap. CDR3 length: 15 amino acids. Germline values: CDR1 MGHRA, CDR2 YSYEKL.

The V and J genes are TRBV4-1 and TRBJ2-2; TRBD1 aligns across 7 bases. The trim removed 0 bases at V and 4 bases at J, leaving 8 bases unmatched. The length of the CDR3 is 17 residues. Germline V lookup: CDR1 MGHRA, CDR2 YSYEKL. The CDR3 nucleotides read TGCGCCAGCAGCCAAGAGTTTCGGGGACAGAGCACCGGGGAGCTGTTTTTT. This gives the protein CASSQEFRGQSTGELFF.

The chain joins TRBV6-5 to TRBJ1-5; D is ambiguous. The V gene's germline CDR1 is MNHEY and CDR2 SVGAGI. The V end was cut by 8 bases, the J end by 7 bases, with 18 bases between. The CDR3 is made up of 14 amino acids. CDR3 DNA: TGTGCCAGCGGGAGCGGGCCTTCAGAACAGCCCCAGCATTTT. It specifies CASGSGPSEQPQHF.

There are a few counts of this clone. The DNA for the CDR3 is TGCGCCAGCAGCTTGGGAGCCTCTGGAAACACCATATATTTT. The encoded protein is CASSLGASGNTIYF. This rearrangement joins TRBV5-1 to TRBJ1-3, with D hard to call. V lost 0 bases and J 0 bases, leaving 4 bases between the germline ends. Germline V gives CDR1 SGHRS, CDR2 YFSETQ. The CDR3 extends over 14 amino acids.

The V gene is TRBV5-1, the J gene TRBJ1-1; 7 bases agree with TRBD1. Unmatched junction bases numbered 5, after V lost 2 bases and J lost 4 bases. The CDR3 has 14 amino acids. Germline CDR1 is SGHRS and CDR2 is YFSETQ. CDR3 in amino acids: CASSLYRGGTEAFF. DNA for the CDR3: TGCGCCAGCAGCTTATACAGGGGTGGCACTGAAGCTTTCTTT.

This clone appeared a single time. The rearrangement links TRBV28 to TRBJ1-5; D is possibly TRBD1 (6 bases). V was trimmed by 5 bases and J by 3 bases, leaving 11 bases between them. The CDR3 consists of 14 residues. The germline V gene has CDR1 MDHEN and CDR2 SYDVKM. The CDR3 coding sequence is TGTGCCAGCAGTGCGGACAGCTACAATCAGCCCCAGCATTTT. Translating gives CASSADSYNQPQHF.

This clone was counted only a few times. In DNA form, the CDR3 reads TGCAGCGTGGCCCGCGGGGTTGGGAACATTCAGTACTTC. Amino acid sequence: CSVARGVGNIQYF. The rearrangement uses TRBV29-1 and TRBJ2-4, with D perhaps TRBD2 (6 bases). In germline, CDR1 is SQVTM, CDR2 ANQGSEA. This CDR3 comprises 13 residues. Trimming left V 6 bases short and J 7 bases short, with 16 bases between.

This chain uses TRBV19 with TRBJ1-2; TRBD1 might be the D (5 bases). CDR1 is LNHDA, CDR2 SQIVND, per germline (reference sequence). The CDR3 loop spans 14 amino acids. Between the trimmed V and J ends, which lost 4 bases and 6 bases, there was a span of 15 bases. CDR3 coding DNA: TGTGCCAGTAGTACCCCAAAGCGGGGGAATGGCTACACCTTC. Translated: CASSTPKRGNGYTF.

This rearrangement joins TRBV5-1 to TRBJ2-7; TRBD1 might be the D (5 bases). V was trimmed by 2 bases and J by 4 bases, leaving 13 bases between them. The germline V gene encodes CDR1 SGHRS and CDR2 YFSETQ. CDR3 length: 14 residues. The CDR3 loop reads CASSLEGDGYEQYF. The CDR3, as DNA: TGCGCCAGCAGCTTAGAAGGGGATGGTTACGAGCAGTACTTC.

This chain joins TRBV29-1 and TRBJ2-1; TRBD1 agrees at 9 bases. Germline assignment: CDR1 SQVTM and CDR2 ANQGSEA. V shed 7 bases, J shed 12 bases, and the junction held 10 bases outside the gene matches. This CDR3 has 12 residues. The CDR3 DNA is TGCAGCGCAAGGACAGGGGCGAACCCGCAGTTCTTC. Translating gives CSARTGANPQFF.

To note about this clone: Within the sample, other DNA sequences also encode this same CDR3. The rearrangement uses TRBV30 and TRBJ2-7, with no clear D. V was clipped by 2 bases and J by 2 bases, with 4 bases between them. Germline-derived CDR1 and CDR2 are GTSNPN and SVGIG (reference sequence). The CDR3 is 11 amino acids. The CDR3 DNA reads TGTGCCTGGAGTTTAACCTACGAGCAGTACTTC. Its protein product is CAWSLTYEQYF. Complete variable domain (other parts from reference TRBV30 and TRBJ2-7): SQTIHQWPATLVQPVGSPLSLECTVEGTSNPNLYWYRQAAGRGLQLLFYSVGIGQISSEVPQNLSASRPQDRQFILSSKKLLLSDSGFYLCAWSLTYEQYFGPGTRLTVT.

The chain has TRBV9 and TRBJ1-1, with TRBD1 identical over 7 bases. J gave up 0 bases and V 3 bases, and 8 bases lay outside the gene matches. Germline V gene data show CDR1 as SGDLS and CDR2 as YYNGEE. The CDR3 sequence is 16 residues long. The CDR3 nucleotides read TGTGCCAGCAGCGGACAGGGAAAGTCGATGAACACTGAAGCTTTCTTT. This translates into CASSGQGKSMNTEAFF.

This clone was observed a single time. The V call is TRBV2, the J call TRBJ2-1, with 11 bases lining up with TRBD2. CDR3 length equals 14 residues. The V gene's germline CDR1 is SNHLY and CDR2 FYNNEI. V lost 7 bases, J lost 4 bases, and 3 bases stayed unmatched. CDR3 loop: CASKGTSGYNEQFF. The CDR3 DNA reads TGTGCCAGCAAGGGGACTAGCGGTTACAATGAGCAGTTCTTC.

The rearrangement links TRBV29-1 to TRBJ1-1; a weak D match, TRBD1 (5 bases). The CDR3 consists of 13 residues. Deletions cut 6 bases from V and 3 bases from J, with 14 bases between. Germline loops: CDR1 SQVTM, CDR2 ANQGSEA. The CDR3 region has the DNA TGCAGCGTCGCCCCTGGAGGGGACACTGAAGCTTTCTTT. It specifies CSVAPGGDTEAFF.

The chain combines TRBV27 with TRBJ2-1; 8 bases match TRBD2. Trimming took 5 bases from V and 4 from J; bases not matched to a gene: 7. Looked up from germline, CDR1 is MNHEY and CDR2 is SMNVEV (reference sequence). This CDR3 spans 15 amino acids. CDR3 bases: TGTGCCAGCAGTGGGAGGACTAGCTCGTACAATGAGCAGTTCTTC. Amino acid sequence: CASSGRTSSYNEQFF.

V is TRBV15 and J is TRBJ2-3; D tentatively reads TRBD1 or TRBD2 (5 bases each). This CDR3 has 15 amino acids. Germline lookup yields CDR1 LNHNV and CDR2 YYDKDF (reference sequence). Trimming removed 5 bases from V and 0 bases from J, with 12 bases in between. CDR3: CATSRSGGSTDTQYF. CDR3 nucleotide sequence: TGTGCCACCAGCCGCAGTGGGGGAAGCACAGATACGCAGTATTTT. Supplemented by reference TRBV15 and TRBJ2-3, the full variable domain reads DAMVIQNPRYQVTQFGKPVTLSCSQTLNHNVMYWYQQKSSQAPKLLFHYYDKDFNNEADTPDNFQSRRPNTSFCFLDIRSPGLGDTAMYLCATSRSGGSTDTQYFGPGTRLTVL.

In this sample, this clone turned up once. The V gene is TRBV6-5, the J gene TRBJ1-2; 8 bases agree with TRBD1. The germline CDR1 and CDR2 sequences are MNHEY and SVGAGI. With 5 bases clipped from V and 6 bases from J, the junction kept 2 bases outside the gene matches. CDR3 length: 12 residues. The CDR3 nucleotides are TGTGCCAGCAGTCCGACAGGGGATGGCTACACCTTC. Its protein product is CASSPTGDGYTF.

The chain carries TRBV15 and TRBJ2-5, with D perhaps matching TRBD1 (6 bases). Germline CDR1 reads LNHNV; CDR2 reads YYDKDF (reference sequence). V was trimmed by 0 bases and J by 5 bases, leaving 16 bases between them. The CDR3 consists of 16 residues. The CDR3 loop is CATSRDRAGDRETQYF. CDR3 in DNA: TGTGCCACCAGCAGAGATCGGGCAGGGGATAGGGAGACCCAGTACTTC.